The clone carrying this T cell receptor (beta chain) has only one observation. Its target is unknown. V was pared by 4 bases and J by 4 bases, with 13 bases between. The germline V gene has CDR1 SGHTA and CDR2 FQGNSA. The CDR3 has 15 amino acids. Patients who underwent sequencing had shown CD8+CD57+ cell expansion by flow cytometry. The patients all had a severe acquired aplastic anemia diagnosis. No therapy had been given to the patients at the time of blood sampling. Profiles of TCR beta VDJ and CDR3 were generated from a genomic DNA template. TCRdb re-derived calls from the reads in MiXCR, one entry per CDR3 protein. The sample records some 170,000 distinct CDR3 sequences, roughly 65% being singletons. This entry belongs to a study of CD8+CD57+ T cells in acquired aplastic anemia. Looking at the study overall: The DNA of sorted CD4+ and CD8+ cells averaged around 3 ug.

Study-level results: Roughly 28 was the count of CD8+ CDR3 sequences that patients shared with controls.

The chain joins TRBV7-2 to TRBJ1-4; tentatively, D is TRBD1 (6 bases). The receptor comes from a human donor with aplastic anemia. The source material was sorted CD4+, CD8+, or CD8+CD57+ T cells (not recorded which) from PBMCs. The CDR3 DNA is TGTGCCAGCAGCTCCACGGACAGAGTTAATGAAAAACTGTTTTTT. This sequence encodes CASSSTDRVNEKLFF.